The entry that follows covers one T cell receptor beta chain sequence. In the original analysis: Reference gene primer amplification gave nucleated cell count estimates. Measured with immunoSEQ multiplex PCR; TCRdb has only the in-frame clones, and not every one. V, J and clone size were drawn from that table, and D and trimming were deduced from the DNA. The sample has roughly 95,000 clones; 75% to 95% are singletons. The data belong to a study of blood T cell repertoires in COVID-19. Whole-study context: Material from acute and convalescent COVID-19 was sourced from the United States, Italy and Spain.

In germline, CDR1 is MGHRA, CDR2 YSYEKL. The J segment lost 0 bases and the V segment lost 8 bases, leaving 3 bases of the junction unmatched. CDR3 length equals 13 residues. V and J are TRBV4-1 and TRBJ1-1, with TRBD1 matching over 7 bases. Sample: peripheral blood. The clonotype comes from a woman in her forties or fifties in a cohort sampled during active COVID-19. The CDR3 bases are TGCGCCAGCCGGGACAGCCTGAACACTGAAGCTTTCTTT. Translated: CASRDSLNTEAFF.